One and the same sample provided the 6 T cell receptor beta chains below, sequenced in a study of T-cell memory formation after mild COVID-19. TCRdb recomputed calls from the 5' RACE reads with MiXCR, one row per CDR3 protein. The repertoire holds about 500,000 distinct CDR3 sequences, with approximately 20% as singletons. The sequenced sample consisted of PBMCs or a T cell subset sorted from them (not recorded which). The receptors originated from an adult woman who had mild COVID-19 (a few samples of this study predate the infection). Cell type and time point are not known.

The V gene is TRBV6-5, the J gene TRBJ2-1, with D unclear. CDR1 is MNHEY and CDR2 is SVGAGI in the germline V gene. The CDR3 loop spans 15 amino acids. Trimming stripped 9 bases from V and 0 bases from J, with 15 bases between. CDR3 sequence reads: CASKRSDSSYNEQFF. In nucleotides, the CDR3 is TGTGCCAGTAAGAGAAGCGATAGCTCCTACAATGAGCAGTTCTTC.

This clonotype was seen more than once but under ten times. This chain links TRBV11-3 with TRBJ2-1, with 9 bases matching TRBD2. This CDR3 comprises 14 residues. Germline loops: CDR1 SGHNT, CDR2 YENEEA. With V trimmed by 0 bases and J by 12 bases, 6 bases remained unmatched. CDR3 sequence reads: CASSLEVAGARQFF. The CDR3 coding sequence is TGTGCCAGCAGCTTAGAGGTAGCGGGGGCTAGGCAGTTCTTC.

This chain joins TRBV19 and TRBJ2-1; the D gene is possibly TRBD2 (5 bases). This CDR3 contains 15 residues. Per the germline V gene, CDR1 is LNHDA and CDR2 is SQIVND (reference sequence). Trimming removed 3 bases from V and 8 bases from J, with 17 bases in between. CDR3 sequence (DNA): TGTGCCAGTAGTATCCCCGTCCCGGCGAGGGATGAGCAGTTCTTC. Translating it yields CASSIPVPARDEQFF.

The chain combines TRBV6-5 with TRBJ2-5; D is ambiguous. This CDR3 has 13 residues. Germline V gene data show CDR1 as MNHEY and CDR2 as SVGAGI. V gave up 2 bases and J gave up 4 bases, with 8 bases separating them. The CDR3 protein is CASSYGEPETQYF. CDR3 nucleotides: TGTGCCAGCAGTTACGGCGAACCAGAGACCCAGTACTTC.

This clonotype was seen more than once but under ten times. The rearrangement uses TRBV20-1 and TRBJ1-1; TRBD1 might be the D (5 bases). Germline-derived CDR1 and CDR2 are DFQATT and SNEGSKA (reference sequence). Trimming left V 3 bases short and J 0 bases short, with 14 bases between. The CDR3 sequence is 15 residues long. This CDR3 reads CSAREGDGMNTEAFF. The CDR3 DNA follows: TGCAGTGCTAGGGAAGGGGACGGTATGAACACTGAAGCTTTCTTT.

This clonotype was seen a few times. CDR3 bases: TGTGCCAGCAGTTACCCCCCGCGGGCCCCTGAAGCTTTCTTT. Residues: CASSYPPRAPEAFF. The rearrangement links TRBV6-6 to TRBJ1-1, with D unclear. Germline CDR1 is MNHNY and CDR2 is SVGAGI (reference sequence). The V gene lost 2 bases and the J gene lost 6 bases, with 13 bases spanning the gap. The CDR3 is 14 residues long.